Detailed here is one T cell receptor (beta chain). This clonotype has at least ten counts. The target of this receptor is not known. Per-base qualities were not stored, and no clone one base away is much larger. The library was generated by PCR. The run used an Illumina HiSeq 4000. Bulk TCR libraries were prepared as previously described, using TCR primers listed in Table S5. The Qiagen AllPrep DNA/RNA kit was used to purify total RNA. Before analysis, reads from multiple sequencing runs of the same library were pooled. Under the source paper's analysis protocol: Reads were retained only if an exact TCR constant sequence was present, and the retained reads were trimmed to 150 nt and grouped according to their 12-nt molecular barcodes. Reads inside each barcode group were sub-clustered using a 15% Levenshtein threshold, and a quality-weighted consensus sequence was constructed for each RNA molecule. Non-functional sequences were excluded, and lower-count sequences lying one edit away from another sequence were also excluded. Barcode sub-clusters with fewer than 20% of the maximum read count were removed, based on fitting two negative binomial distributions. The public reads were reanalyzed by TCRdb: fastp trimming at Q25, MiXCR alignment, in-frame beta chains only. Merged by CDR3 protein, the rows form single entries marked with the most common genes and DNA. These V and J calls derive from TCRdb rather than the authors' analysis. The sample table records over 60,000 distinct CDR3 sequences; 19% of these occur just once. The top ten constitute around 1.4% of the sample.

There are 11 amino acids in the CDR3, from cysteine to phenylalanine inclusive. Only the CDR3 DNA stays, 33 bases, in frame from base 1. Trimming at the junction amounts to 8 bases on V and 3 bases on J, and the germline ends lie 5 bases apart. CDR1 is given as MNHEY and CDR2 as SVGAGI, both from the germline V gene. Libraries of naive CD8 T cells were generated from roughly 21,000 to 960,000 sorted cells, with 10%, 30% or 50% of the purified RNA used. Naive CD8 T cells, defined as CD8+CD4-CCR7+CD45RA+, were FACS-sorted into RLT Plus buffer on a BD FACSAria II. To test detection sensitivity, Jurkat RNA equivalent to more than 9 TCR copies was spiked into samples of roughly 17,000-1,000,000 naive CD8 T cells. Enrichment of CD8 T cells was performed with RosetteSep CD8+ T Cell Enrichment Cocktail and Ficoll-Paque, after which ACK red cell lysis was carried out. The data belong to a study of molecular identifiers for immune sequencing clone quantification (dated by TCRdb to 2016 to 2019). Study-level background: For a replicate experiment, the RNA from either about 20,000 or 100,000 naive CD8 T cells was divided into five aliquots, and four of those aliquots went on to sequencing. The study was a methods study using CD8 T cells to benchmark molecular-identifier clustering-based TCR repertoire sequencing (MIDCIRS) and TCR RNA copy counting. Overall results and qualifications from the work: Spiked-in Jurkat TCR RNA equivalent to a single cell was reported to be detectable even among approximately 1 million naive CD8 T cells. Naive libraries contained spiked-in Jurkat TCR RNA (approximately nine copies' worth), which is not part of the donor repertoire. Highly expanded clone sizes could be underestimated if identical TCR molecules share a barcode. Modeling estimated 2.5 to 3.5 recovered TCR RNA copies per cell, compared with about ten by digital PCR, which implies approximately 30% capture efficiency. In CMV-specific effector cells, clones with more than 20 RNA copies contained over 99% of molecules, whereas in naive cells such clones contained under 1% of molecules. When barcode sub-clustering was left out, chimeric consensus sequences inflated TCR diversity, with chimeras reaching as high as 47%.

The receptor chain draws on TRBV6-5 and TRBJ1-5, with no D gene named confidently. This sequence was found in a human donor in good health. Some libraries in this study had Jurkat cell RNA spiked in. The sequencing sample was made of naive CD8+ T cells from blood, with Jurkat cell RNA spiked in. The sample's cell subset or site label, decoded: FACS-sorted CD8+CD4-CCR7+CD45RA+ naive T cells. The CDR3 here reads CASGFNQPQHF. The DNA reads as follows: TGTGCCAGCGGTTTCAATCAGCCCCAGCATTTT.